Listed below are T cell receptor beta chains from one sample, sequenced in a study of neoadjuvant nivolumab and ipilimumab in lung cancer. Some clones are missing from TCRdb's copy, which holds only in-frame ones; the method was immunoSEQ multiplex PCR. The table lists about 38,000 clones, 75% to 90% of them singletons, with approximately 3.6% in the top ten. The source was peripheral blood, collected before neoadjuvant nivolumab, alone or with ipilimumab. The receptors stem from an adult with non-small cell lung cancer. The conserved cysteine and the conserved F or W are not part of the CDR3 here. Fields, in order: J gene, V gene, CDR3 protein.

j_gene: TRBJ2-5
v_gene: TRBV14
CDR3aa: ASSQDLGLAGRQETQY

j_gene: TRBJ2-2
v_gene: TRBV7-9
CDR3aa: ASSSGLAGVGELF

j_gene: TRBJ2-1
v_gene: TRBV5-6
CDR3aa: ASSLVGGGGEQF

j_gene: TRBJ2-7
v_gene: TRBV27
CDR3aa: ASSLGPGQGAYEQY

j_gene: TRBJ2-7
v_gene: TRBV10-1
CDR3aa: ASSEYPTDEQY

j_gene: TRBJ2-7
v_gene: TRBV9
CDR3aa: ASSVGFGTSGSLDYEQY

j_gene: TRBJ2-7
v_gene: TRBV4-1
CDR3aa: ASSRRPGQGAVEQY

j_gene: TRBJ2-1
v_gene: TRBV29-1
CDR3aa: SVLGGPYNEQF

j_gene: TRBJ2-7
v_gene: TRBV10-2
CDR3aa: ASRDITYEQY

j_gene: TRBJ2-7
v_gene: TRBV28
CDR3aa: ASSSTIAGSYEQY

j_gene: TRBJ1-1
v_gene: TRBV9
CDR3aa: ASSVSSGQGSWAF

j_gene: TRBJ2-2
v_gene: TRBV18
CDR3aa: ASSPKLAVNTGELF

j_gene: TRBJ2-1
v_gene: TRBV18
CDR3aa: ASSGTSGIASYNEQF